A single T cell receptor (beta chain) is shown here with its context. What it binds is unknown. The assay was run at survey level. Using immunoSEQ multiplex PCR, the repertoire was profiled, and TCRdb retains in-frame clones only, with some absent. Among over 35,000 clones listed, 83% were seen once. This sample is drawn from a study of pediatric ulcerative colitis. After removal of 4 bases from V and 4 bases from J, the junction contained 12 bases not matched to a gene. The CDR3 length is 17 residues. Looked up from germline, CDR1 is SEHNR and CDR2 is FQNEAQ (reference sequence). Study-level results: Rectal repertoires separated controls, mild-moderate and acute severe colitis. Two patients' blood samples yielded substantially fewer templates.

The gene calls are TRBV7-9 and TRBJ2-3, with TRBD2 matching over 9 bases. The sequence derives from a girl aged 5 to 17 with moderate ulcerative colitis. Sequenced sample: blood. CDR3 nucleotide sequence: TGTGCCAGCAGCTCACAGCGGGGGGAGGATTTCCCAGATACGCAGTATTTT. Translating gives CASSSQRGEDFPDTQYF.